The present T cell receptor (beta chain) was sequenced within a study of blood T cell repertoires in COVID-19. Turning to the study itself: Some COVID-19 samples were acute and others convalescent; all came from the United States, Italy and Spain. The analysed material was cDNA or gDNA that came from T cells, B-cell-depleted T cells, or PBMCs.

Trimming took off 0 bases at V and 2 bases at J, with 12 bases between the two ends. The CDR3 contains 16 residues. Germline-derived CDR1 and CDR2 are MNHNS and SASEGT. Per the authors' pipeline: Using reference gene primer amplification, nucleated cell counts were estimated. Assay used: immunoSEQ multiplex PCR; TCRdb lists only in-frame clones, some missing. Clonal size and the V and J genes are those of that table, whereas D and trimming came from the DNA. The sample records about 58,000 clones, roughly nine tenths being singletons. The sequence derives from a woman in her 70s with active COVID-19. The sequenced material came from peripheral blood. The rearrangement links TRBV6-1 to TRBJ2-3; D is unclear. CDR3 protein: CASSEAIATITDTQYF. CDR3 DNA sequence: TGTGCCAGCAGTGAAGCAATTGCTACCATCACAGATACGCAGTATTTT.